Presented here are 21 T cell receptor beta chains from one specimen sequenced in a study of blood T cell repertoires in COVID-19. Only in-frame clones appear in the TCRdb table, and some are missing; sequencing was by immunoSEQ multiplex PCR. The data show 150,000 to 160,000 clones, less than 90% seen once. Sequenced: peripheral blood. All receptors come from a woman aged 70-85 years with acute or convalescent COVID-19.

This clone has only one observation. The gene calls are TRBV2 and TRBJ1-2; 8 bases fit TRBD1. This CDR3 spans 15 amino acids. The germline V gene has CDR1 SNHLY and CDR2 FYNNEI. Losses at the gene ends were 6 bases for V and 6 bases for J; bases not matched to a gene: 12. The DNA of the CDR3 is TGTGCCAGCAGAGGTCCCAGACAGGGGACAAATGGCTACACCTTC. It yields the protein CASRGPRQGTNGYTF.

V usage is TRBV6-5 and J usage is TRBJ1-2; 12 nucleotides agree with TRBD1. The CDR3 has 15 amino acids. Germline V gene sequence: CDR1 MNHEY, CDR2 SVGAGI. V was pared by 2 bases and J by 7 bases, with 5 bases of the junction left unmatched. The DNA of the CDR3 is TGTGCCAGCAGTTACACGGGACAGGGGGCATTTGGCTACACCTTC. Its translation is CASSYTGQGAFGYTF.

The gene calls are TRBV6-2 or TRBV6-3 and TRBJ1-5; no clear D gene. The ends were cut back, 5 bases at V and 7 bases at J, with 12 bases in the middle. Germline CDR1 MNHEY, CDR2 SVGEGT. The length of the CDR3 is 13 residues. The CDR3 sequence: CASSLTGGQPQHF. The CDR3 coding sequence is TGTGCCAGCAGTCTAACCGGCGGGCAGCCCCAGCATTTT.

The chain recombines TRBV4-3 with TRBJ2-3; 7 bases fit TRBD1. The CDR3 extends over 17 amino acids. J gave up 0 bases and V 1 base, and 7 bases lay outside the gene matches. CDR1 and CDR2 from the germline V gene are LGHNA and YSLEER. CDR3 loop: CASSQAPDRWSTDTQYF. The CDR3 bases are TGCGCCAGCAGCCAAGCGCCGGACAGGTGGAGCACAGATACGCAGTATTTT.

This sequence joins TRBV5-1 and TRBJ1-2; 7 bases agree with TRBD1. The germline V gene has CDR1 SGHRS and CDR2 YFSETQ. The CDR3 has 12 amino acids. Germline trimming cut 4 bases from V and 7 bases from J; bases unmatched to any gene: 4. The CDR3 loop is CASSLEGAGYTF. In nucleotides, the CDR3 is TGCGCCAGCAGCCTGGAGGGGGCTGGCTACACCTTC.

The chain links TRBV27 to TRBJ2-7; 7 bases match TRBD1. The CDR3 is 14 residues long. Germline V gene lookup returns CDR1 MNHEY and CDR2 SMNVEV (reference sequence). The trim removed 8 bases at V and 4 bases at J, leaving 11 bases unmatched. Here the CDR3 DNA reads TGTGCCAGCGGCAGGACAGGCGCTAAATACGAGCAGTACTTC. Its protein product is CASGRTGAKYEQYF.

This chain joins TRBV7-2 and TRBJ2-1; 13 positions match TRBD2. The V gene end was trimmed by 1 base and the J gene end by 7 bases; junction bases not matched to a gene: 7. From germline, CDR1 is SGHTA and CDR2 FQGNSA. CDR3 length: 17 residues. The DNA for the CDR3 is TGTGCCAGCAGCTTAGATTATGGACTAGCGGGGGCAAATGAGCAGTTCTTC. It codes for CASSLDYGLAGANEQFF.

The chain carries TRBV5-4 and TRBJ2-3, with D maybe TRBD1 (6 bases). The V gene's germline CDR1 is SGHNT and CDR2 YYREEE (reference sequence). Trimming cost V 3 bases and J 8 bases, with 16 bases left between them. The CDR3 loop spans 14 amino acids. CDR3 in amino acids: CASSSANRVATQYF. CDR3 DNA: TGTGCCAGCAGCTCCGCCAACAGGGTGGCTACGCAGTATTTT.

The chain links TRBV19 to TRBJ2-2; tentative D call: TRBD1 (6 bases). CDR1 and CDR2 (germline): LNHDA, SQIVND (reference sequence). The CDR3 covers 16 residues. Deletions cut 6 bases from V and 1 base from J, with 15 bases between. Here the CDR3 DNA reads TGTGCCAGTAGGAAAACGGGACAAAAGAACACCGGGGAGCTGTTTTTT. Amino acid sequence: CASRKTGQKNTGELFF.

This clone was seen a handful of times. The V and J genes are TRBV5-4 and TRBJ1-1, with D unclear. The CDR3 is 14 residues long. Trimming cost V 4 bases and J 3 bases, with 13 bases left between them. From germline, CDR1 is SGHNT and CDR2 YYREEE (reference sequence). The DNA of the CDR3 is TGTGCCAGCAGCCAGGCCCTGCGTGACACTGAAGCTTTCTTT. Its translation is CASSQALRDTEAFF. Full variable domain (remainder filled in from reference TRBV5-4 and TRBJ1-1): ETGVTQSPTHLIKTRGQQVTLRCSSQSGHNTVSWYQQALGQGPQFIFQYYREEENGRGNFPPRFSGLQFPNYSSELNVNALELDDSALYLCASSQALRDTEAFFGQGTRLTVV.

The V gene is TRBV15, the J gene TRBJ1-2; weak D call: TRBD1 (5 bases). In germline, CDR1 is LNHNV, CDR2 YYDKDF (reference sequence). This CDR3 region has 15 residues. V was clipped by 2 bases and J by 6 bases, with 16 bases between them. The CDR3 region has the DNA TGTGCCACCAGCAGATCCTTCGGGGGGGAGAATGGCTACACCTTC. Amino acids: CATSRSFGGENGYTF.

As DNA, the CDR3 is TGTGCCAGCAGCAAGGGACAGTGGGGGACAGATACGCAGTATTTT. It specifies CASSKGQWGTDTQYF. V and J are TRBV5-5 and TRBJ2-3; TRBD1 aligns across 7 bases. The V gene end was trimmed by 4 bases and the J gene end by 3 bases; junction bases not matched to a gene: 8. The CDR3 sequence is 15 residues long. Germline-derived CDR1 and CDR2 are SGHKS and YYEKEE (reference sequence).

V is TRBV7-8 and J is TRBJ2-7; D perhaps matches TRBD2 (7 bases). V was cut by 9 bases and J by 0 bases, with 24 bases left in between. The CDR3 contains 17 residues. Germline V gene lookup returns CDR1 SGHVS and CDR2 FQNEAQ. The chain's CDR3 is CASTPSTGRGASYEQYV. CDR3 nucleotides: TGTGCCAGTACCCCAAGTACGGGACGGGGGGCCTCCTACGAGCAGTACGTC.

The J gene is TRBJ1-1, the V gene TRBV9; tentative D call: TRBD1 (6 bases). The CDR3 has 15 amino acids. The germline V gene encodes CDR1 SGDLS and CDR2 YYNGEE. Trimming pared 4 bases from V and 1 base from J, leaving 14 bases between. The CDR3, as DNA: TGTGCCAGCAGCAATGGGGTACAGGGGAACACTGAAGCTTTCTTT. Amino acids: CASSNGVQGNTEAFF.

This clone is a singleton in its sample. The junction does not match germline at one end; this may be a read error. The V gene is TRBV7-2, the J gene TRBJ2-5, with 9 bases aligning to TRBD2. Per the germline V gene, CDR1 is SGHTA and CDR2 is FQGNSA. The CDR3 runs to 14 residues. CDR3 in amino acids: CASSLAGLQETQYF. CDR3 DNA: TGTGCCAGCAGCCTAGCGGGGCTTCAAGAGACCCAGTACTTC.

This chain connects TRBV4-2 to TRBJ1-4; TRBD1 agrees at 10 bases. With V trimmed by 4 bases and J by 8 bases, 10 bases remained unmatched. Germline assignment: CDR1 LGHNA and CDR2 YNFKEQ. There are 16 residues in the CDR3. CDR3 sequence: CASSRVKTGGQEKLFF. The CDR3 nucleotides read TGTGCCAGCAGCCGCGTAAAGACAGGGGGCCAAGAAAAACTGTTTTTT.

This clone was found a few times. This chain links TRBV19 with TRBJ1-4; D may be TRBD1 (6 bases). Germline lookup yields CDR1 LNHDA and CDR2 SQIVND (reference sequence). The CDR3 consists of 16 residues. Trimming removed 1 base from V and 3 bases from J, with 12 bases in between. The CDR3 loop is CASSIGTGQPNEKLFF. For the CDR3, the DNA is TGTGCCAGTAGTATAGGAACAGGGCAGCCTAATGAAAAACTGTTTTTT.

The chain recombines TRBV6-5 with TRBJ1-4, with 8 bases lining up with TRBD1. With V trimmed by 0 bases and J by 10 bases, 4 bases remained unmatched. CDR1 MNHEY and CDR2 SVGAGI come from the germline V gene. CDR3 length: 14 amino acids. The CDR3 bases are TGTGCCAGCAGTTACTCTCGGACAGGGCCAAAACTGTTTTTT. Translating it yields CASSYSRTGPKLFF.

V and J are TRBV19 and TRBJ1-4; D gene unclear. Looked up from germline, CDR1 is LNHDA and CDR2 is SQIVND (reference sequence). The CDR3 runs 17 residues. Deletions cut 5 bases from V and 6 bases from J, with 22 bases between. CDR3 in amino acids: CASSFQRPRNLYEKLFF. In DNA form, the CDR3 reads TGTGCCAGTAGTTTTCAGCGGCCCCGGAACCTCTATGAAAAACTGTTTTTT. Drawing the rest from reference TRBV19 and TRBJ1-4, the complete variable domain is DGGITQSPKYLFRKEGQNVTLSCEQNLNHDAMYWYRQDPGQGLRLIYYSQIVNDFQKGDIAEGYSVSREKKESFPLTVTSAQKNPTAFYLCASSFQRPRNLYEKLFFGSGTQLSVL.

The chain recombines TRBV4-2 with TRBJ2-7; TRBD1 agrees at 9 bases. This CDR3 has 16 residues. Germline CDR1 reads LGHNA; CDR2 reads YNFKEQ. Germline trimming cut 4 bases from V and 4 bases from J; bases unmatched to any gene: 11. The CDR3 here is CASSPIGGTGIYEQYF. DNA for the CDR3: TGTGCCAGCAGCCCGATAGGGGGGACAGGGATTTACGAGCAGTACTTC.

The genes are TRBV28 and TRBJ1-1; D may be TRBD1 (6 bases). This CDR3 is 14 amino acids long. Germline V gives CDR1 MDHEN, CDR2 SYDVKM. V lost 3 bases, J lost 4 bases, and 12 bases lay in between. CDR3 nucleotide sequence: TGTGCCAGCAGTTTTGACAGGAGGACCACTGAAGCTTTCTTT. It translates to CASSFDRRTTEAFF.